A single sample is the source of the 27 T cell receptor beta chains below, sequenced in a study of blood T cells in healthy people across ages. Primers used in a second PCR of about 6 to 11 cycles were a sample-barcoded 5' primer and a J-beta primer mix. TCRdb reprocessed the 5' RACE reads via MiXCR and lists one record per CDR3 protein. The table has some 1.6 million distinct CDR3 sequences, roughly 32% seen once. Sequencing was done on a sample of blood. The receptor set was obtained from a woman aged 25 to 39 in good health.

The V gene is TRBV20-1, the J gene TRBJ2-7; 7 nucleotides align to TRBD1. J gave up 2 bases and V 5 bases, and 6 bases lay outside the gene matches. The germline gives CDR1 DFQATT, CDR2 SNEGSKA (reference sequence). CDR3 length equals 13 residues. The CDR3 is CSALPGTAYEQYF. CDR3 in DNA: TGCAGTGCTCTTCCCGGGACAGCCTACGAGCAGTACTTC.

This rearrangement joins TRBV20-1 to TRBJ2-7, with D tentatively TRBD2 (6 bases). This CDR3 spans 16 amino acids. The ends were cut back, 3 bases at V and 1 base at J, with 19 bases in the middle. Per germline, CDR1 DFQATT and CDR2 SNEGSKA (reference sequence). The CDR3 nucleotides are TGCAGTGCTAGTTTCGCGGCCTCGGCGGGGTCCTACGAGCAGTACTTC. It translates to CSASFAASAGSYEQYF.

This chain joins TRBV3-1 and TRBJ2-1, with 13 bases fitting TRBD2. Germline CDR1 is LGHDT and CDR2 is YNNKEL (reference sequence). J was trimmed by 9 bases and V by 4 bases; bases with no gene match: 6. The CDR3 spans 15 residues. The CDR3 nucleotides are TGTGCCAGCAGCCGAGGGACTAGCGGGGTGGCTGAGCAGTTCTTC. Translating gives CASSRGTSGVAEQFF.

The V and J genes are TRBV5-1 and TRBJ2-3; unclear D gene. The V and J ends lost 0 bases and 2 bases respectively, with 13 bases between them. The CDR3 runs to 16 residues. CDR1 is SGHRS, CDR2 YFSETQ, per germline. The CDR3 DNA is TGCGCCAGCAGCTTGGCTTTGGAACGCTTCACAGATACGCAGTATTTT. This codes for CASSLALERFTDTQYF.

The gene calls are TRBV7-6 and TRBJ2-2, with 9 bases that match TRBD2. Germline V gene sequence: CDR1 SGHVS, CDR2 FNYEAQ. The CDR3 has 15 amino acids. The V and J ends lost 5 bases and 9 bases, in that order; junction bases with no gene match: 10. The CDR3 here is CASSPALAGTRELFF. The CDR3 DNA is TGTGCCAGCAGCCCTGCCCTAGCGGGAACTCGGGAGCTGTTTTTT.

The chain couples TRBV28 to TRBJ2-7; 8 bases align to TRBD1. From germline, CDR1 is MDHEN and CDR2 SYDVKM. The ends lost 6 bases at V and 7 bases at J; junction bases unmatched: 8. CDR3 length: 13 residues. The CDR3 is CASRIQGAEEQYF. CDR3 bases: TGTGCCAGCAGAATTCAGGGGGCCGAGGAGCAGTACTTC.

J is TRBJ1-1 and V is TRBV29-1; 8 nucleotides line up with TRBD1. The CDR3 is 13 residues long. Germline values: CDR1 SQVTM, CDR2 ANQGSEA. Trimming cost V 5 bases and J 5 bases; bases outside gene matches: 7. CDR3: CSVLTGVGTEAFF. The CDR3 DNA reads TGCAGCGTTCTGACAGGGGTGGGGACTGAAGCTTTCTTT.

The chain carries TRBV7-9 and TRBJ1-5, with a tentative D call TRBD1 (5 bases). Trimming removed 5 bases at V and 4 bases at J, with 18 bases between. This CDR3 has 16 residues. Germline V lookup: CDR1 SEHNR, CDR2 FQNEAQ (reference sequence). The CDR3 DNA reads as TGTGCCAGCAGCGGGACCGGGGGGTCGAAAAATCAGCCCCAGCATTTT. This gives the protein CASSGTGGSKNQPQHF.

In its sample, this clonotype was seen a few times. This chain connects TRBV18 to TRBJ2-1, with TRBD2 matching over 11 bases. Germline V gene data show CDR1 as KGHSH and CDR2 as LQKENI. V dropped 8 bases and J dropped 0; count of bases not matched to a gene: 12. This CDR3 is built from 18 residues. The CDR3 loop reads CASSPGTSGPSSYNEQFF. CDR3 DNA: TGTGCCAGCAGCCCCGGGACTAGCGGACCGAGCTCCTACAATGAGCAGTTCTTC.

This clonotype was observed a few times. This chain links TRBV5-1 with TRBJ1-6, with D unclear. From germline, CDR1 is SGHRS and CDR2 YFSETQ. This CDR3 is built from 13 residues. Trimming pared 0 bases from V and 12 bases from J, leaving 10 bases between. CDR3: CASSLGGPEPLHF. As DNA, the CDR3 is TGCGCCAGCAGCTTGGGAGGACCAGAACCCCTCCACTTT.

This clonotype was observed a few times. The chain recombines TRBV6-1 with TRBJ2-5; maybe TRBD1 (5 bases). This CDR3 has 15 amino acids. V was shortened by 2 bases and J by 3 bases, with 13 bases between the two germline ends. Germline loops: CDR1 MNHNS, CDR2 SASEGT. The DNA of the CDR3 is TGTGCCAGCAGTGAACTTCGGACAAGCAAAGAGACCCAGTACTTC. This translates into CASSELRTSKETQYF.

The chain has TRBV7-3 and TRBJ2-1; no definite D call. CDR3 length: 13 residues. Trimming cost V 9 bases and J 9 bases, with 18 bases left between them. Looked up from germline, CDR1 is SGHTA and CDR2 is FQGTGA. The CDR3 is CASSRQGGGEQFF. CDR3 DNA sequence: TGTGCCAGTAGCCGTCAAGGTGGTGGTGAGCAGTTCTTC.

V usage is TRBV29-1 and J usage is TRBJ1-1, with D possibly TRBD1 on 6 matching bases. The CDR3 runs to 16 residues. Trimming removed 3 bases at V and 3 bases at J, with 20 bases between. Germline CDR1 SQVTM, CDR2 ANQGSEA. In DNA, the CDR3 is TGCAGCGTTGACAGAAGGGGACGGGACAAATACACTGAAGCTTTCTTT. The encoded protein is CSVDRRGRDKYTEAFF.

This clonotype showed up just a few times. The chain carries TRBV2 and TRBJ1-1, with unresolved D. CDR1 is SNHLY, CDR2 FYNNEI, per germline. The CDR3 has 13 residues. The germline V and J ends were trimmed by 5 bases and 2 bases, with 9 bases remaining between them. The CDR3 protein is CASSREPNTEAFF. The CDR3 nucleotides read TGTGCCAGCAGTAGGGAACCCAACACTGAAGCTTTCTTT.

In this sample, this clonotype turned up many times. The CDR3 reads CASSRTSGVEQFF. The CDR3 DNA follows: TGTGCCAGCAGCCGGACTAGCGGAGTAGAGCAGTTCTTC. The chain is built from TRBV7-2 and TRBJ2-1, with 10 positions matching TRBD2. The V gene end was trimmed by 5 bases and the J gene end by 10 bases; junction bases not matched to a gene: 5. Germline-derived CDR1 and CDR2 are SGHTA and FQGNSA. This CDR3 has 13 residues.

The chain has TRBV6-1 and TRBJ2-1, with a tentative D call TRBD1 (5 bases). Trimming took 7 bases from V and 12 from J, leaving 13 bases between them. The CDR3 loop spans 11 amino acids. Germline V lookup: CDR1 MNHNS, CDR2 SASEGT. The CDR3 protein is CASKQGLGQFF. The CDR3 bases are TGTGCCAGCAAGCAGGGCTTGGGGCAGTTCTTC.

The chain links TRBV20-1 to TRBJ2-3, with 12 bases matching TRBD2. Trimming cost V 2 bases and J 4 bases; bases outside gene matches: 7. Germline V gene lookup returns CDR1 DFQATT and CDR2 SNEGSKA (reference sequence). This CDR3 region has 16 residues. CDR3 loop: CSARPGTSGYADTQYF. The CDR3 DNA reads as TGCAGTGCTAGACCCGGGACTAGCGGGTACGCAGATACGCAGTATTTT.

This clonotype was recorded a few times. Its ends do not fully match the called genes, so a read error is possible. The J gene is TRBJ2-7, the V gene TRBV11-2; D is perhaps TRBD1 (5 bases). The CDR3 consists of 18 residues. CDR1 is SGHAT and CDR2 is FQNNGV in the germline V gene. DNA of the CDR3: TGTGCCGGCAGCTTATGGGAAGAGGTACAGGAGAGCTCCTACGAGCAGTACTTC. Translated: CAGSLWEEVQESSYEQYF. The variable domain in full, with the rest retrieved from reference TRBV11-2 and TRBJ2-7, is EAGVAQSPRYKIIEKRQSVAFWCNPISGHATLYWYQQILGQGPKLLIQFQNNGVVDDSQLPKDRFSAERLKGVDSTLKIQPAKLEDSAVYLCAGSLWEEVQESSYEQYFGPGTRLTVT.

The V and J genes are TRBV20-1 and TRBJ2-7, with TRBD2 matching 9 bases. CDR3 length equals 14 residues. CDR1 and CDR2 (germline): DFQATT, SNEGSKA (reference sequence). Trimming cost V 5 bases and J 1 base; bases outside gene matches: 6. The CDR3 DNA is TGCAGTGCTCCACAGACTAGCGGATCCTACGAGCAGTACTTC. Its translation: CSAPQTSGSYEQYF.

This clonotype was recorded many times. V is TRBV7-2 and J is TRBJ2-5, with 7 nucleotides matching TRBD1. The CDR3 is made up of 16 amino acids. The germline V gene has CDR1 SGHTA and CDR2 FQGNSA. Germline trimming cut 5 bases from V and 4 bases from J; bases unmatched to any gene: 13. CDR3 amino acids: CASSNGTAQRGETQYF. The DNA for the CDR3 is TGTGCCAGCAGCAACGGGACAGCCCAACGGGGAGAGACCCAGTACTTC.

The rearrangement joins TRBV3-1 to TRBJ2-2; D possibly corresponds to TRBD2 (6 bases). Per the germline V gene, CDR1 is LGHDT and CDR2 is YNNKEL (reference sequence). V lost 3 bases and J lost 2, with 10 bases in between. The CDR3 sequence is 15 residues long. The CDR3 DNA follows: TGTGCCAGCAGCCAGGGACTGCGCAACACCGGGGAGCTGTTTTTT. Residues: CASSQGLRNTGELFF.

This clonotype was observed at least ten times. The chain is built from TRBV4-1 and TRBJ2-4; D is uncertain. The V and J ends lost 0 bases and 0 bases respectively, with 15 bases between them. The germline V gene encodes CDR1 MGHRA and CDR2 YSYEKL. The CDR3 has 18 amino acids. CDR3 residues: CASSQDQSPRPAKNIQYF. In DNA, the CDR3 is TGCGCCAGCAGCCAAGATCAATCCCCTAGACCAGCCAAAAACATTCAGTACTTC.

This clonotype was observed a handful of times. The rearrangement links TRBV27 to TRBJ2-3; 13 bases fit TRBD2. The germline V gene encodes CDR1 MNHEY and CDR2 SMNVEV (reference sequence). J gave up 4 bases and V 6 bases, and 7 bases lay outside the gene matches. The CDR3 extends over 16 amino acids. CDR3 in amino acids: CASSTIGLAGADTQYF. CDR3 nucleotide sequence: TGTGCCAGCAGCACTATAGGACTAGCGGGAGCAGATACGCAGTATTTT.

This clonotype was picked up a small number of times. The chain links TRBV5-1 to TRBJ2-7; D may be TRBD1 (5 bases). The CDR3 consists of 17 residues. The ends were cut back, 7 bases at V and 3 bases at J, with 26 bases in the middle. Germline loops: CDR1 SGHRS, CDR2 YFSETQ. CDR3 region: CASRQWTGPLSLYEQYF. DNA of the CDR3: TGCGCCAGCCGACAGTGGACCGGGCCACTTTCCCTCTACGAGCAGTACTTC.

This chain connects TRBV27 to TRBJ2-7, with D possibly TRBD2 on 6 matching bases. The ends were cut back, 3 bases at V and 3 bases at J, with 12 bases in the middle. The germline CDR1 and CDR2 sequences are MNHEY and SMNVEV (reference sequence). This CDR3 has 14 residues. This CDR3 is CASSFGDGGYEQYF. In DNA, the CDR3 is TGTGCCAGCAGTTTCGGGGACGGGGGCTACGAGCAGTACTTC.

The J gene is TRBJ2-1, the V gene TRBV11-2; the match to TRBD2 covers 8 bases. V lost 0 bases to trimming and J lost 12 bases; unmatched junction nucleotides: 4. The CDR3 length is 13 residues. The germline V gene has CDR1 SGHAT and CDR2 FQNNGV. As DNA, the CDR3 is TGTGCCAGCAGCTTAGAAGCGGCGGGAGGGCAGTTCTTC. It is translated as CASSLEAAGGQFF.

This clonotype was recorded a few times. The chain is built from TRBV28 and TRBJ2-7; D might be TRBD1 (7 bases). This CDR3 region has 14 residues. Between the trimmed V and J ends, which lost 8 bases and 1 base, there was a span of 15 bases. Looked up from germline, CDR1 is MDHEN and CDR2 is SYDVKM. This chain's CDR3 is CASCGTALSYEQYF. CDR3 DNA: TGTGCCAGCTGCGGGACAGCCCTTTCCTACGAGCAGTACTTC.